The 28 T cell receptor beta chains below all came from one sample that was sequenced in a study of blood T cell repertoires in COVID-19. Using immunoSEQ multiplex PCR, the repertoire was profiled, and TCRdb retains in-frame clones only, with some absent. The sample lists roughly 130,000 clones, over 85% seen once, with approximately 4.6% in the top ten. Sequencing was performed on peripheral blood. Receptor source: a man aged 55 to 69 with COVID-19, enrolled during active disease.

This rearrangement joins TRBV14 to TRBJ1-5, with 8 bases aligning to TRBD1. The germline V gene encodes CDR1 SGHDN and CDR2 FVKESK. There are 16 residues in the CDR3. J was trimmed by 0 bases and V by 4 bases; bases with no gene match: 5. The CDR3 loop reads CASSPWTGISNQPQHF. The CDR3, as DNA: TGTGCCAGCAGCCCTTGGACAGGGATTAGCAATCAGCCCCAGCATTTT.

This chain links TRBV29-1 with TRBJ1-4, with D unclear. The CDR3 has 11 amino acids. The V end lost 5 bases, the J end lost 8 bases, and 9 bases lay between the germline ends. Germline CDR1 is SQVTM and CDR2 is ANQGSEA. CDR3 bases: TGCAGCGTTCAGGCAGCCGAAAAACTGTTTTTT. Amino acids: CSVQAAEKLFF. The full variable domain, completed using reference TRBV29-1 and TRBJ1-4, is SAVISQKPSRDICQRGTSLTIQCQVDSQVTMMFWYRQQPGQSLTLIATANQGSEATYESGFVIDKFPISRPNLTFSTLTVSNMSPEDSSIYLCSVQAAEKLFFGSGTQLSVL.

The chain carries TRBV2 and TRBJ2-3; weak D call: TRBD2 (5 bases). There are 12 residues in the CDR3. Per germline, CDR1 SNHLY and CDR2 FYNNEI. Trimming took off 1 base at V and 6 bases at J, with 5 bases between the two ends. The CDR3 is CASSEERDTQYF. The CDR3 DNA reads TGTGCCAGCAGTGAAGAGCGGGATACGCAGTATTTT.

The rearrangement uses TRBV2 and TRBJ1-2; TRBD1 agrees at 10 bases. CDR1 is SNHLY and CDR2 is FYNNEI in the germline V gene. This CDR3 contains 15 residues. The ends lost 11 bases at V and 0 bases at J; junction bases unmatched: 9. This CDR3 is CAFWTGGAPNYGYTF. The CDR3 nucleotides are TGTGCCTTCTGGACAGGGGGTGCCCCTAACTATGGCTACACCTTC.

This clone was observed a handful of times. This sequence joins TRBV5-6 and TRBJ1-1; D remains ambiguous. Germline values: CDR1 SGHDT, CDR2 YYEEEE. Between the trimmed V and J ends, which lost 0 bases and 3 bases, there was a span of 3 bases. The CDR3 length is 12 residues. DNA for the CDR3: TGTGCCAGCAGCTTGGGAGACACTGAAGCTTTCTTT. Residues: CASSLGDTEAFF.

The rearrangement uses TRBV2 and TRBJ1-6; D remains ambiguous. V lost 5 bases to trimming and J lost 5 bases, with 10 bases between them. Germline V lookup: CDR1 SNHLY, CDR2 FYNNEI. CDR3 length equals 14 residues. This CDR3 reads CASSLTRDNSPLHF. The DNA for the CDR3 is TGTGCCAGCAGTTTGACAAGAGATAATTCACCCCTCCACTTT.

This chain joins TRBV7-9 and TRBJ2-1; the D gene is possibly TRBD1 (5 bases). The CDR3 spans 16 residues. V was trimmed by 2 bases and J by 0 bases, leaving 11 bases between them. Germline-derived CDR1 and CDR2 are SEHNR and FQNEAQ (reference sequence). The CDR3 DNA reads TGTGCCAGCAGCTTAAGTGGGGCCGGCTCCTACAATGAGCAGTTCTTC. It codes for CASSLSGAGSYNEQFF.

CDR3 in DNA: TGTGCCAGCAGCCCCGACAGGGAAGACTATGGCTACACCTTC. Residues: CASSPDREDYGYTF. This sequence joins TRBV5-6 and TRBJ1-2; TRBD1 agrees at 7 bases. Germline assignment: CDR1 SGHDT and CDR2 YYEEEE. The length of the CDR3 is 14 residues. J lost 3 bases, V lost 4 bases, and 6 bases had no gene match.

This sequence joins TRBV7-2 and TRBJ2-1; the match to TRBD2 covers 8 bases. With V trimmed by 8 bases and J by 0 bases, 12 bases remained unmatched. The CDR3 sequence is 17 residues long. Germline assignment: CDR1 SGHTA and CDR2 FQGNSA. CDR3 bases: TGTGCCAGCTCCGGACTAGCATACGCGAGCTCCTACAATGAGCAGTTCTTC. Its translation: CASSGLAYASSYNEQFF.

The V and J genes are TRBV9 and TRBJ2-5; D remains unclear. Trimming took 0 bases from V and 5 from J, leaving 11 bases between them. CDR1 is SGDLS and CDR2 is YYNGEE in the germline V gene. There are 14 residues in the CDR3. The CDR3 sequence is CASSVVDSKETQYF. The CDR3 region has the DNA TGTGCCAGCAGCGTAGTAGACTCGAAGGAGACCCAGTACTTC.

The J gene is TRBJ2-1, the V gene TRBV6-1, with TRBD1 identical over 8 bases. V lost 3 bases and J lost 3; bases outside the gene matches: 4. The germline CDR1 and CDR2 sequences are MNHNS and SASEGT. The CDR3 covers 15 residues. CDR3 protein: CASSEDRDLYNEQFF. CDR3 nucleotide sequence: TGTGCCAGCAGTGAGGACAGGGACCTCTACAATGAGCAGTTCTTC.

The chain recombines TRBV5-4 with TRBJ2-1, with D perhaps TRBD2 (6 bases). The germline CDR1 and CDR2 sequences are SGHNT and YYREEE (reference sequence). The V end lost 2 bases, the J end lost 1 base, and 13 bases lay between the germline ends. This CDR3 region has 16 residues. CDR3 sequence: CASSFGGLSSYNEQFF. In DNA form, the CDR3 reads TGTGCCAGCAGCTTTGGGGGACTCTCATCCTACAATGAGCAGTTCTTC.

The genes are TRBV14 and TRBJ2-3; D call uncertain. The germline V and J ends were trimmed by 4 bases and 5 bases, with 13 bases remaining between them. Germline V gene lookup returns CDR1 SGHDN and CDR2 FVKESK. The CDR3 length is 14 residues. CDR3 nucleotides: TGTGCCAGCAGCCCTCTTGCAGAAAGAGATACGCAGTATTTT. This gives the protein CASSPLAERDTQYF.

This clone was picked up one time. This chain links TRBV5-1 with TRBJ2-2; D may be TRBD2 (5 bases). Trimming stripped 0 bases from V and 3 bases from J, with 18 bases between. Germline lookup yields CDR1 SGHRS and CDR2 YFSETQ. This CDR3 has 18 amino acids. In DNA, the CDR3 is TGCGCCAGCAGCTTGGCCTTGCGCGGAGGCGGGTACACCGGGGAGCTGTTTTTT. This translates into CASSLALRGGGYTGELFF.

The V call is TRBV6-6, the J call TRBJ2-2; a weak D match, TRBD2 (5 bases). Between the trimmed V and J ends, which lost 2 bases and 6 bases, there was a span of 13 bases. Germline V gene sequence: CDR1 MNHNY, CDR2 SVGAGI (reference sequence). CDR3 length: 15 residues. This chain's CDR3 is CASSYEVGEAGELFF. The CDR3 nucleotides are TGTGCCAGCAGTTACGAGGTGGGAGAAGCCGGGGAGCTGTTTTTT.

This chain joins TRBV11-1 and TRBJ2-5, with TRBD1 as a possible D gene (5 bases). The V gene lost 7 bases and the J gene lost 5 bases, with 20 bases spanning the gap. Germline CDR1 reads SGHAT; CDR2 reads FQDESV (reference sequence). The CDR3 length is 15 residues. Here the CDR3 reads CASTAVDGRDETQYF. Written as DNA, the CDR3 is TGTGCCAGCACCGCCGTGGACGGCAGGGATGAGACCCAGTACTTC.

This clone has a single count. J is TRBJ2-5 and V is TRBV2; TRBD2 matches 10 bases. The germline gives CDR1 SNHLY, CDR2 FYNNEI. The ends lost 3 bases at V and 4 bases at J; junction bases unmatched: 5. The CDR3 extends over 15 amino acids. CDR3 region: CASSDGLAGAETQYF. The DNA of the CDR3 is TGTGCCAGCAGTGACGGGCTAGCGGGAGCAGAGACCCAGTACTTC. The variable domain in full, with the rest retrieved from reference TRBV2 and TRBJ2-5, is EPEVTQTPSHQVTQMGQEVILRCVPISNHLYFYWYRQILGQKVEFLVSFYNNEISEKSEIFDDQFSVERPDGSNFTLKIRSTKLEDSAMYFCASSDGLAGAETQYFGPGTRLLVL.

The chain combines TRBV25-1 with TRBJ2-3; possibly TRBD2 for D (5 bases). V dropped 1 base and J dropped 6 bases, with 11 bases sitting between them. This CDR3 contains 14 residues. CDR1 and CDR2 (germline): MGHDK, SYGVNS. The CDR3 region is CASSESGIRDTQYF. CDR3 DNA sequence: TGTGCCAGCAGTGAATCCGGGATTCGGGATACGCAGTATTTT.

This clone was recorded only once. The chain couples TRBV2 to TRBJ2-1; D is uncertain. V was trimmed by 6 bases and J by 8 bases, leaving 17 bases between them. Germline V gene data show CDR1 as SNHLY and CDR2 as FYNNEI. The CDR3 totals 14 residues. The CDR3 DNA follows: TGTGCCAGCAGCCTGCCCCTCTATACGGATGAGCAGTTCTTC. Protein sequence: CASSLPLYTDEQFF.

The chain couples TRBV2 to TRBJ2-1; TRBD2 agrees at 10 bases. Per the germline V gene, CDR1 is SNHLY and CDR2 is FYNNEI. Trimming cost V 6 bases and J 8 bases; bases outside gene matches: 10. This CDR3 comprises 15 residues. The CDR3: CASRVTSGLGHEQFF. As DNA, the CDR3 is TGTGCCAGCAGGGTGACTAGCGGGCTGGGACATGAGCAGTTCTTC.

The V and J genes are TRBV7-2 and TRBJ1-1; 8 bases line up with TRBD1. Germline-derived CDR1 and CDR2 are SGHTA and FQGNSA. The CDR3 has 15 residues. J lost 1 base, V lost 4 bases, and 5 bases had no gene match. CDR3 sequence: CASSSWTGQNTEAFF. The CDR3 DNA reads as TGTGCCAGCAGCTCATGGACAGGGCAGAACACTGAAGCTTTCTTT.

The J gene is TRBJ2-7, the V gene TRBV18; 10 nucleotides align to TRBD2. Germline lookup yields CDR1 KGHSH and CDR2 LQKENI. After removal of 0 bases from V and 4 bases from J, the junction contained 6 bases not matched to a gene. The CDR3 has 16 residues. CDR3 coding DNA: TGTGCCAGCTCACCACCCCTAGCGGGAGAATCGTACGAGCAGTACTTC. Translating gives CASSPPLAGESYEQYF.

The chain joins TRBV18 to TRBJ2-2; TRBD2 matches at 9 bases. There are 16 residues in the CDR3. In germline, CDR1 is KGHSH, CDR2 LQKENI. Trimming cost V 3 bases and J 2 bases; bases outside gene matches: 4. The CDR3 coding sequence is TGTGCCAGCTCACCGGGTCTAGCGGGAAACACCGGGGAGCTGTTTTTT. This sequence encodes CASSPGLAGNTGELFF.

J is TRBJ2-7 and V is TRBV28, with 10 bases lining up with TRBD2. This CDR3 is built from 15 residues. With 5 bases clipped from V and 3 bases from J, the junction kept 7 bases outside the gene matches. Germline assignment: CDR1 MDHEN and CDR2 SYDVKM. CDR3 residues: CASSPLAGVSYEQYF. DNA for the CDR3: TGTGCCAGCAGTCCTCTAGCGGGAGTAAGCTACGAGCAGTACTTC.

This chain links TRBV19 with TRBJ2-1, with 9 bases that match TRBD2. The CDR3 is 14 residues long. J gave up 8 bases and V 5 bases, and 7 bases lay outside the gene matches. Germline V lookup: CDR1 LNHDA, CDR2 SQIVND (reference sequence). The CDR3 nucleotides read TGTGCCAGTAGTGTGAGGGGCGGGAGGGATGAGCAGTTCTTC. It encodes CASSVRGGRDEQFF.

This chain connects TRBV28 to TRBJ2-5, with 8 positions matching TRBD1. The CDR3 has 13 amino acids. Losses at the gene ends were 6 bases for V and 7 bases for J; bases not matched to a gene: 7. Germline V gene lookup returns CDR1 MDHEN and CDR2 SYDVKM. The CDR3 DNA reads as TGTGCCAGCAGGGGGACAGGCTGGGGGACCCAGTACTTC. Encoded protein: CASRGTGWGTQYF.

CDR3 sequence: CASSSSGERNEKLFF. The CDR3, as DNA: TGTGCCAGCAGCTCTTCGGGAGAAAGGAATGAAAAACTGTTTTTT. This chain links TRBV7-3 with TRBJ1-4; D ambiguous. The CDR3 loop spans 15 amino acids. Deletions cut 4 bases from V and 5 bases from J, with 14 bases between. Germline CDR1 reads SGHTA; CDR2 reads FQGTGA.

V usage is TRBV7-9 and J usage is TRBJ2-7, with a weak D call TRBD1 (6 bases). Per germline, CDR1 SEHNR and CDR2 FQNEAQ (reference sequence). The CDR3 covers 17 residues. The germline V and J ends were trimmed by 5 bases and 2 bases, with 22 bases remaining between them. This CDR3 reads CASSPGLGPGATYEQYF. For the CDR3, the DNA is TGTGCCAGCAGCCCCGGTTTAGGCCCAGGGGCTACCTACGAGCAGTACTTC.